Below are 27 T cell receptor beta chains sequenced from a single sample in a study of cytomegalovirus exposure and HLA in healthy donors. The PCR contained 60 Vbeta and 13 Jbeta primers. Some clones are missing from TCRdb's copy, which holds only in-frame ones; the method was immunoSEQ multiplex PCR. Seen here are about 180,000 clones, about 77% observed once, and the top ten hold about 2.4%. The sequencing sample was made of PBMCs. The source of these receptors is a man aged 55 to 70 in good health and CMV-seronegative.

This chain connects TRBV9 to TRBJ1-1; 9 bases agree with TRBD1. Trimming took 4 bases from V and 4 from J; bases not matched to a gene: 5. Germline V gene data show CDR1 as SGDLS and CDR2 as YYNGEE. CDR3 length: 14 residues. For the CDR3, the DNA is TGTGCCAGCAGCACGACAGGGGGTTCCACTGAAGCTTTCTTT. Translated: CASSTTGGSTEAFF.

V is TRBV19 and J is TRBJ1-5; D gene uncertain. The CDR3 is 13 residues long. V lost 6 bases and J lost 5, with 11 bases in between. Germline V gene sequence: CDR1 LNHDA, CDR2 SQIVND (reference sequence). The CDR3 DNA follows: TGTGCCAGTAGACTAGGAATCGATCAGCCCCAGCATTTT. The encoded protein is CASRLGIDQPQHF. Complete variable domain (other parts from reference TRBV19 and TRBJ1-5): DGGITQSPKYLFRKEGQNVTLSCEQNLNHDAMYWYRQDPGQGLRLIYYSQIVNDFQKGDIAEGYSVSREKKESFPLTVTSAQKNPTAFYLCASRLGIDQPQHFGDGTRLSIL.

The rearrangement uses TRBV6-1 and TRBJ2-7, with a possible D match to TRBD2 (7 bases). Trimming removed 1 base at V and 2 bases at J, with 15 bases between. CDR3 length: 16 amino acids. Germline values: CDR1 MNHNS, CDR2 SASEGT. The CDR3 bases are TGTGCCAGCAGTGAAGAGGACCGGGGGGCCCCCTACGAGCAGTACTTC. Translated: CASSEEDRGAPYEQYF.

V usage is TRBV5-6 and J usage is TRBJ1-3; D gene ambiguous. The germline gives CDR1 SGHDT, CDR2 YYEEEE. This CDR3 comprises 14 residues. V dropped 4 bases and J dropped 0 bases, with 8 bases sitting between them. In nucleotides, the CDR3 is TGTGCCAGCAGCCCATCCTACTCTGGAAACACCATATATTTT. As protein: CASSPSYSGNTIYF. The full variable domain, its missing parts supplied by reference TRBV5-6 and TRBJ1-3, is DAGVTQSPTHLIKTRGQQVTLRCSPKSGHDTVSWYQQALGQGPQFIFQYYEEEERQRGNFPDRFSGHQFPNYSSELNVNALLLGDSALYLCASSPSYSGNTIYFGEGSWLTVV.

This clone was recorded only once. The J gene is TRBJ2-5, the V gene TRBV11-2; TRBD2 might be the D (5 bases). The CDR3 length is 14 residues. V dropped 4 bases and J dropped 11 bases, with 20 bases sitting between them. From germline, CDR1 is SGHAT and CDR2 FQNNGV. Here the CDR3 DNA reads TGTGCCAGCAGCTCGTCCGGCTCTCTCGGGGAGCAGTACTTC. Residues: CASSSSGSLGEQYF.

The chain is built from TRBV15 and TRBJ2-6; D not certain. Per germline, CDR1 LNHNV and CDR2 YYDKDF (reference sequence). This CDR3 has 15 residues. The ends were cut back, 0 bases at V and 4 bases at J, with 7 bases in the middle. The CDR3 sequence: CATSRDLLGANVLTF. The CDR3 coding sequence is TGTGCCACCAGCAGAGATCTTTTAGGGGCCAACGTCCTGACTTTC.

The chain recombines TRBV6-5 with TRBJ1-3; D is ambiguous. Germline CDR1 MNHEY, CDR2 SVGAGI. V lost 2 bases, J lost 4 bases, and 12 bases lay in between. This CDR3 has 15 residues. The CDR3 DNA reads as TGTGCCAGCAGTTACATTGGCGGCGGAGGAAACACCATATATTTT. It yields the protein CASSYIGGGGNTIYF.

V is TRBV5-1 and J is TRBJ1-2; 8 bases fit TRBD1. The J segment lost 2 bases and the V segment lost 4 bases, leaving 4 bases of the junction unmatched. The CDR3 consists of 14 residues. Germline CDR1 SGHRS, CDR2 YFSETQ. CDR3 region: CASSTRQGNYGYTF. CDR3 sequence (DNA): TGCGCCAGCAGCACACGACAGGGGAACTATGGCTACACCTTC.

This clone was seen a handful of times. The chain joins TRBV28 to TRBJ2-7, with D possibly being TRBD2 (6 bases). The CDR3 length is 14 residues. V lost 5 bases, J lost 2 bases, and 13 bases lay in between. Per the germline V gene, CDR1 is MDHEN and CDR2 is SYDVKM. Here the CDR3 reads CASSNLARTYEQYF. For the CDR3, the DNA is TGTGCCAGCAGTAACCTAGCGCGAACCTACGAGCAGTACTTC.

V is TRBV6-6 and J is TRBJ2-1; D perhaps matches TRBD2 (6 bases). Germline V gives CDR1 MNHNY, CDR2 SVGAGI (reference sequence). The germline V and J ends were trimmed by 5 bases and 11 bases, with 13 bases remaining between them. The CDR3 runs to 12 residues. The CDR3, as DNA: TGTGCCAGCAGTCCCCAGGACTACAAGCAGTTCTTC. As protein: CASSPQDYKQFF.

The chain recombines TRBV12-5 with TRBJ2-1; 9 positions match TRBD2. The CDR3 extends over 18 amino acids. After removal of 0 bases from V and 5 bases from J, the junction contained 11 bases not matched to a gene. The V gene's germline CDR1 is LGHNT and CDR2 FRNRAP. The CDR3 protein is CASGLVVQRTSDHNEQFF. DNA for the CDR3: TGTGCTAGTGGTTTGGTCGTTCAACGGACTAGCGACCACAATGAGCAGTTCTTC.

The CDR3 nucleotides read TGCGCCAGCAGTGAGTCGGGGGGTTTTGGTTTTCAAGCTTTCTTT. Its translation: CASSESGGFGFQAFF. This rearrangement joins TRBV10-1 to TRBJ1-1; tentatively, D is TRBD1 (5 bases). Germline CDR1 and CDR2: WNHNN and SYGVQD (reference sequence). CDR3 length equals 15 residues. The germline V and J ends were trimmed by 0 bases and 9 bases, with 17 bases remaining between them.

The chain is built from TRBV7-2 and TRBJ2-5; maybe TRBD2 (6 bases). The V end was cut by 5 bases, the J end by 7 bases, with 14 bases between. This CDR3 region has 13 residues. Germline values: CDR1 SGHTA, CDR2 FQGNSA. CDR3 nucleotides: TGTGCCAGCAGCCCGGACTACTCCGGGACCCAGTACTTC. Protein: CASSPDYSGTQYF.

This clone was seen ten or more times. V and J are TRBV27 and TRBJ2-7; 12 bases line up with TRBD2. Germline lookup yields CDR1 MNHEY and CDR2 SMNVEV (reference sequence). This CDR3 comprises 16 residues. Trimming took 5 bases from V and 3 from J; bases not matched to a gene: 8. In nucleotides, the CDR3 is TGTGCCAGCAGTCCGCCCGGACTAGCGGGATTCTACGAGCAGTACTTC. It yields the protein CASSPPGLAGFYEQYF.

J is TRBJ2-2 and V is TRBV5-1; D is perhaps TRBD2 (6 bases). The CDR3 totals 14 residues. Trimming pared 4 bases from V and 5 bases from J, leaving 12 bases between. CDR1 SGHRS and CDR2 YFSETQ come from the germline V gene. The CDR3: CASSPRAGTGELFF. The DNA of the CDR3 is TGCGCCAGCAGCCCGAGGGCGGGGACCGGGGAGCTGTTTTTT.

The chain carries TRBV29-1 and TRBJ2-3; D possibly corresponds to TRBD1 (5 bases). The V end was cut by 4 bases, the J end by 0 bases, with 8 bases between. The CDR3 runs 13 residues. Germline V gives CDR1 SQVTM, CDR2 ANQGSEA. Written as DNA, the CDR3 is TGCAGCGTTGGTGGGGCGAGCACAGATACGCAGTATTTT. Protein: CSVGGASTDTQYF.

The CDR3 DNA reads TGTGCCTGGAGTCGCCGGGACAGGGCGAGGAATTCACCCCTCCACTTT. Amino acids: CAWSRRDRARNSPLHF. V is TRBV30 and J is TRBJ1-6; the match to TRBD1 covers 9 bases. Germline V CDR1 and CDR2: GTSNPN, SVGIG (reference sequence). This CDR3 has 16 residues. J lost 7 bases, V lost 2 bases, and 9 bases had no gene match.

This clone was counted between two and nine times. The V and J genes are TRBV29-1 and TRBJ2-4; 9 bases agree with TRBD1. Germline V gene lookup returns CDR1 SQVTM and CDR2 ANQGSEA. Trimming at V came to 6 bases and at J to 7 bases, leaving 7 bases not matched to a gene. The CDR3 consists of 13 residues. CDR3 loop: CSVATGTGNIQYF. DNA for the CDR3: TGCAGCGTGGCGACCGGGACAGGGAACATTCAGTACTTC.

The rearrangement joins TRBV5-4 to TRBJ2-7, with a tentative D call TRBD2 (6 bases). The germline V gene has CDR1 SGHNT and CDR2 YYREEE (reference sequence). V was pared by 3 bases and J by 6 bases, with 10 bases between. There are 12 residues in the CDR3. CDR3 sequence: CASSSPGSEQYF. In DNA form, the CDR3 reads TGTGCCAGCAGCTCGCCCGGGAGCGAGCAGTACTTC. Filled out from reference TRBV5-4 and TRBJ2-7, the complete variable domain reads ETGVTQSPTHLIKTRGQQVTLRCSSQSGHNTVSWYQQALGQGPQFIFQYYREEENGRGNFPPRFSGLQFPNYSSELNVNALELDDSALYLCASSSPGSEQYFGPGTRLTVT.

V gene TRBV28 combines with J gene TRBJ1-5, with D unclear. Deletions cut 6 bases from V and 4 bases from J, with 13 bases between. Germline CDR1 is MDHEN and CDR2 is SYDVKM. CDR3 size: 14 residues. The CDR3 is CASSPARVNQPQHF. In DNA, the CDR3 is TGTGCCAGCAGCCCGGCACGGGTAAATCAGCCCCAGCATTTT.

This clone showed up just a few times. This sequence joins TRBV5-1 and TRBJ2-5, with TRBD2 matching 8 bases. V gave up 4 bases and J gave up 4 bases; unmatched junction bases: 9. CDR1 and CDR2 (germline): SGHRS, YFSETQ. The CDR3 loop spans 15 amino acids. Here the CDR3 DNA reads TGCGCCAGCAGCCCACCCAGCGGGGGTCCAGAGACCCAGTACTTC. Residues: CASSPPSGGPETQYF.

This chain uses TRBV11-2 with TRBJ2-7; D might be TRBD1 (7 bases). V lost 2 bases and J 4 bases, leaving 15 bases between the germline ends. This CDR3 is 15 amino acids long. Germline V CDR1 and CDR2: SGHAT, FQNNGV. This CDR3 reads CASSLQGGVFYEQYF. CDR3 DNA: TGTGCCAGCAGCTTACAGGGGGGAGTTTTTTACGAGCAGTACTTC.

The J gene is TRBJ1-2, the V gene TRBV10-3, with D tentatively TRBD1 (6 bases). V dropped 2 bases and J dropped 6 bases, with 19 bases sitting between them. Germline CDR1 reads ENHRY; CDR2 reads SYGVKD. The CDR3 is made up of 16 amino acids. CDR3 residues: CAISEQRATGPNGYTF. In DNA form, the CDR3 reads TGTGCCATCAGTGAGCAACGCGCGACAGGCCCCAATGGCTACACCTTC.

This sequence joins TRBV5-1 and TRBJ2-1; TRBD2 aligns across 15 bases. V was clipped by 4 bases and J by 5 bases; unmatched bases: 4. The CDR3 is 16 residues long. Germline V gene sequence: CDR1 SGHRS, CDR2 YFSETQ. The CDR3 DNA is TGCGCCAGCAGCAACGGACTAGCGGGAGGGGACAATGAGCAGTTCTTC. It translates to CASSNGLAGGDNEQFF.

The rearrangement links TRBV5-4 to TRBJ1-5; 9 bases match TRBD1. Germline V gives CDR1 SGHNT, CDR2 YYREEE (reference sequence). This CDR3 has 15 amino acids. Trimming cost V 4 bases and J 7 bases; bases outside gene matches: 9. The CDR3 loop reads CASSPGQGEQQPQHF. DNA of the CDR3: TGTGCCAGCAGCCCGGGACAGGGAGAGCAGCAGCCCCAGCATTTT.

This clone came up once. This chain connects TRBV21-1 to TRBJ2-7; the table's TRBD1 call for D was not verified on the DNA. TRBV21-1 is a documented pseudogene. The CDR3 has 13 amino acids. The CDR3 nucleotides are TGTGCCAGCAGCAAGGACAAGCACTACGAGCAGTACTTC. It translates to CASSKDKHYEQYF.

This rearrangement joins TRBV5-1 to TRBJ2-7; no clear D gene. V was pared by 2 bases and J by 1 base, with 13 bases between. Germline-derived CDR1 and CDR2 are SGHRS and YFSETQ. This CDR3 spans 15 amino acids. The CDR3 loop reads CASSFTLDGSYEQYF. The DNA for the CDR3 is TGCGCCAGCAGCTTCACTCTAGACGGGTCCTACGAGCAGTACTTC. Together with reference TRBV5-1 and TRBJ2-7, the CDR3 gives the full variable domain: KAGVTQTPRYLIKTRGQQVTLSCSPISGHRSVSWYQQTPGQGLQFLFEYFSETQRNKGNFPGRFSGRQFSNSRSEMNVSTLELGDSALYLCASSFTLDGSYEQYFGPGTRLTVT.